The T cell receptor beta chain under discussion was sequenced for a study of cytomegalovirus exposure and HLA in healthy donors. A remark on this clone: Its matching antigen is unknown.

A multiplex PCR was run with 60 Vbeta primers and 13 Jbeta primers. The protocol was immunoSEQ multiplex PCR, while the TCRdb copy is restricted to in-frame clones and leaves out a portion. The sample includes 250,000 to 350,000 clones, 86% of them seen just once. Study findings and constraints: It was shown in a later analysis that HLA-associated TCR beta chains were more clonally expanded than other, equally common chains.

In germline, CDR1 is LNHDA, CDR2 SQIVND (reference sequence). Trimming left V 5 bases short and J 0 bases short, with 10 bases between. The CDR3 extends over 14 amino acids. The TCR originated in a man aged 35-49 years in good health and CMV-seropositive. The rearrangement joins TRBV19 to TRBJ1-1; D may be TRBD1 (5 bases). The material sequenced was PBMCs. CDR3: CASSLRQLNTEAFF. In nucleotides, the CDR3 is TGTGCCAGTAGTCTCCGACAGTTGAACACTGAAGCTTTCTTT.